This T cell receptor beta chain was sequenced for a study of T cells after yellow fever vaccination (dated by TCRdb to between 2018 and 2021). Notes on the research overall: The SMART-Seq v4 Ultra Low Input RNA kit was used to prepare libraries from fractions with low cell numbers. Bulk PBMC replicates and cell subsets were isolated from blood drawn at multiple timepoints before and after both primary and secondary immunization. To follow T-cell clones before and after primary and booster YFV17D yellow fever vaccination, bulk TCR alpha and beta repertoires were sequenced over time. Two healthy male donors, one aged 18 to 30 and one aged 30 to 40 years, were included in the cohort.

The CDR3 goes from the cysteine to the phenylalanine over 14 residues. Of all the DNA, just the CDR3 is kept, 42 bases in frame from base 1. V was cut back by 8 bases and J by 10 bases, leaving a gap of 21 bases between them. The intended sense of this specimen's treatment or condition label: live attenuated yellow fever vaccine strain. At each blood-draw timepoint, two biological replicates of bulk PBMCs were obtained. A standard Ficoll-Paque protocol was used to isolate PBMCs from peripheral blood. TriZol was used to extract RNA from bulk PBMCs, from CD4 and CD8 fractions, and from dextramer-positive and dextramer-negative fractions. With regard to this clonotype: Its target antigen remains unknown. The record has no base qualities; no much larger clone is one base away.

Synthesis of TCR cDNA relied on 5'RACE template switching, a step that introduced a universal primer site along with unique molecular identifiers. Priming of cDNA synthesis was performed from both the TCR alpha and TCR beta constant segments. Library amplification involved two PCR steps, and the second step added sample barcodes and sequencing adapters. Sequencing of the libraries was done on either Illumina HiSeq 2500 (2x100 bp) or NovaSeq (2x150 bp). As for the original processing: MIGEC handled demultiplexing of reads and collapsing into UMI consensus sequences, while MiXCR performed V(D)J alignment. Vaccine-responding clonotypes were defined with edgeR using replicate PBMC samples, requiring FDR below 0.01 and a log2 fold change above 5 up to day 15. Each bulk clonotype received a CD4 or CD8 identity based on whether the sequenced CD4 or CD8 repertoire contained that clonotype at higher abundance. TCRdb trimmed public reads at Q25 via fastp, called clones via MiXCR and kept in-frame beta chains. Entries that share a CDR3 protein sequence are merged under the most common genes and DNA. It is TCRdb's table, rather than the study itself, that gives the V and J calls and clone size. This sample comprises 550,000 to 750,000 distinct CDR3 sequences, approximately 15% of them detected only once. About an eighth of the sample is in the top ten clones.

Overall results and qualifications from the work: Computational filtering was required because FACS-sorted repertoires could contain abundant contaminating clonotypes from the bulk population. A small fraction of clonotypes appeared in both the CD4 and CD8 compartments, likely as a result of convergent recombination. Because the study included only two donors, the extent to which the findings can be generalized is limited. Compared with the primary T-cell response, the secondary T-cell response was weaker but faster, peaking on day 5 rather than day 15. Most clones expanded after primary vaccination were re-detected after the booster (around 96% of CD4 and approximately 88% of CD8), suggesting broad memory maintenance.

This receptor was obtained from a man aged 25-45 years who received the YFV17D yellow fever vaccine. The input for sequencing was PBMCs, taken on the day of the yellow fever booster vaccination. The chain uses TRBV12-3 or TRBV12-4 and TRBJ2-1; tentative D gene TRBD2, with 6 bases matching. The nucleotide sequence is TGTGCCAGCCTGCTTCGGGTGCCCGGGGGAGAGCAGTTCTTC. Protein translation: CASLLRVPGGEQFF.